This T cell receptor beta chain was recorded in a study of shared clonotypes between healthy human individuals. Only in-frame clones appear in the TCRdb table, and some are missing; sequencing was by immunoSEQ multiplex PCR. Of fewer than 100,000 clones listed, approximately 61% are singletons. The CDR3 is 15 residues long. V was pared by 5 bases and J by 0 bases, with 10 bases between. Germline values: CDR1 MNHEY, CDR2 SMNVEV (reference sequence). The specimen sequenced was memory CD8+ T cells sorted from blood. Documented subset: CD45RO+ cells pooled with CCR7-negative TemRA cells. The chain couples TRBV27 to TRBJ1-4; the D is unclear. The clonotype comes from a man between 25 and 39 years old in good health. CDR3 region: CASSLVPSTNEKLFF. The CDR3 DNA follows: TGTGCCAGCAGTCTGGTCCCGTCAACTAATGAAAAACTGTTTTTT.